The rows below give T cell receptor beta chains drawn from one sample of a study of immune reconstitution after stem cell transplant in scleroderma. Using its own MiXCR run on the RT-PCR reads, TCRdb lists one record per CDR3 protein. Of about 3,200 distinct CDR3 sequences detected, 7% to 9.5% appear once; the ten largest clones hold about 9.5%. This sample was gathered before or after autologous hematopoietic stem cell transplantation (not recorded which). The receptors were sampled from a female donor with systemic sclerosis. Each CDR3 is given with its conserved first and last residue. The D gene is left open where the match is weak. A row's size may be missing; if present it is once, few, many or a size class.

D	length	size	V	J	CDR3	DNA
-	12	medium-sized	TRBV20-1	TRBJ1-2	CSATTDGYGYTF	TGCAGTGCTACCACGGACGGTTATGGCTACACCTTC
TRBD2	16	medium-sized	TRBV3-1	TRBJ2-1	CASSQVTLAGHNEQFF	TGTGCCAGCAGCCAAGTCACTTTAGCGGGTCACAATGAGCAGTTCTTC
-	12	medium-sized	TRBV29-1	TRBJ1-2	CSAPDSLYGYTF	TGCAGCGCACCTGACAGTCTCTATGGCTACACCTTC
TRBD1	12	-	TRBV20-1	TRBJ2-7	CSSRTGGYEQYF	TGCAGCTCACGGACAGGGGGCTACGAGCAGTACTTC
TRBD1	17	medium-sized	TRBV4-1	TRBJ2-2	CASSHGQGSSNTGELFF	TGCGCCAGCAGCCATGGACAGGGGTCATCGAACACCGGGGAGCTGTTTTTT
-	14	medium-sized	TRBV20-1	TRBJ2-7	CSAVGTAGSYEQYF	TGCAGTGCGGTTGGGACCGCCGGCTCCTACGAGCAGTACTTC
-	15	medium-sized	TRBV20-1	TRBJ2-7	CSARGGGERPYEQYF	TGCAGTGCTAGAGGGGGTGGGGAGAGGCCCTACGAGCAGTACTTC
TRBD2	11	medium-sized	TRBV6-6	TRBJ2-5	CASSYGEGQYF	TGTGCCAGCAGTTATGGGGAGGGCCAGTACTTC
-	11	-	TRBV5-1	TRBJ2-7	CASSLDYEQYF	TGCGCCAGCAGCTTGGATTACGAGCAGTACTTC
TRBD2	16	medium-sized	TRBV7-2	TRBJ2-1	CASSLVAGGRWNEQFF	TGTGCCAGCAGCTTAGTGGCGGGGGGGCGGTGGAATGAGCAGTTCTTC
-	16	once	TRBV5-6	TRBJ1-6	CASSLSGAATNSPLHF	TGTGCCAGCAGCTTATCAGGGGCGGCCACTAATTCACCCCTCCACTTT
-	10	few	TRBV20-1	TRBJ1-4	CSASREKLFF	TGCAGTGCTAGTCGGGAAAAACTGTTTTTT
-	15	medium-sized	TRBV6-2/TRBV6-3	TRBJ2-7	CASSYPDGSSYEQYF	TGTGCCAGCAGTTACCCTGACGGGAGCTCCTACGAGCAGTACTTC
-	13	-	TRBV6-2/TRBV6-3	TRBJ1-1	CASSRGQSFEAFF	TGTGCCAGCAGTAGGGGACAAAGTTTCGAAGCTTTCTTT
-	15	-	TRBV21-1	TRBJ2-3	CASSKRTGDPDTQYF	TGTGCCAGCAGCAAGAGAACAGGGGACCCAGATACGCAGTATTTT
TRBD1	13	medium-sized	TRBV29-1	TRBJ2-1	CSVAGTANNEQFF	TGCAGCGTCGCCGGGACAGCAAACAATGAGCAGTTCTTC
-	14	-	TRBV5-6	TRBJ2-7	CASSLLRQLQAQYF	TGTGCCAGCAGCTTGCTGCGGCAACTCCAAGCGCAGTACTTC
-	14	-	TRBV28	TRBJ2-7	CASTMGGQAYEQYF	TGTGCCAGCACCATGGGAGGACAGGCCTACGAGCAGTACTTC
-	17	medium-sized	TRBV27	TRBJ2-7	CASSPIPLGTAGDEQYF	TGTGCCAGCAGTCCTATTCCACTCGGGACAGCGGGGGACGAGCAGTACTTC
TRBD2	15	medium-sized	TRBV7-2	TRBJ2-3	CASSLGGGAIDTQYF	TGTGCCAGCAGCTTAGGCGGGGGGGCCATAGATACGCAGTATTTT
-	13	-	TRBV6-5	TRBJ2-3	CASSSTGVAVQYF	TGTGCCAGCAGTTCCACTGGGGTTGCAGTGCAGTATTTT
TRBD1	11	medium-sized	TRBV2	TRBJ2-7	CASSLDRVQYF	TGTGCCAGCAGTTTAGACAGGGTGCAGTACTTC
TRBD1	12	-	TRBV5-1	TRBJ1-1	CASRIGTGRAFF	TGCGCCAGCAGAATCGGGACAGGGCGGGCTTTCTTT
-	15	few	TRBV10-1	TRBJ2-3	CASSDFDRPTDTQYF	TGCGCCAGCAGTGACTTCGACAGACCCACAGATACGCAGTATTTT
-	16	medium-sized	TRBV10-3	TRBJ1-3	CAIRNTGTHSGNTIYF	TGTGCCATCAGAAATACCGGGACCCACTCTGGAAACACCATATATTTT
-	14	medium-sized	TRBV2	TRBJ1-1	CASSVGRADTEAFF	TGTGCCAGCAGTGTGGGCAGGGCGGACACTGAAGCTTTCTTT
-	10	medium-sized	TRBV29-1	TRBJ1-1	CSVGNTEAFF	TGCAGCGTTGGAAACACTGAAGCTTTCTTT
-	14	medium-sized	TRBV6-2/TRBV6-3	TRBJ1-5	CASRPGTSNQPQHF	TGTGCCAGCAGACCTGGAACAAGCAATCAGCCCCAGCATTTT
-	17	medium-sized	TRBV5-1	TRBJ2-4	CASSLWEDYRAKNIQYF	TGCGCCAGCAGCTTGTGGGAGGACTACCGAGCCAAAAACATTCAGTACTTC
TRBD1	15	-	TRBV5-1	TRBJ2-2	CASSWTGDRTGELFF	TGCGCCAGCAGCTGGACAGGGGATCGCACCGGGGAGCTGTTTTTT
TRBD2	21	few	TRBV14	TRBJ2-1	CASSQVDPGLAGGKSYNEQFF	TGTGCCAGCAGCCAAGTCGATCCGGGACTAGCGGGGGGCAAGTCCTACAATGAGCAGTTCTTC
-	12	large	TRBV12-3/TRBV12-4	TRBJ2-1	CASSLYGNEQFF	TGTGCCAGCAGTTTATACGGGAATGAGCAGTTCTTC
TRBD2	16	few	TRBV20-1	TRBJ2-2	CSARDAASGGTGELFF	TGCAGTGCTAGAGATGCGGCTAGCGGGGGCACCGGGGAGCTGTTTTTT
-	14	medium-sized	TRBV19	TRBJ1-6	CASSTDNFASPLHF	TGTGCCAGTAGTACTGACAATTTCGCTTCACCCCTCCACTTT
TRBD1	15	-	TRBV19	TRBJ2-1	CASSMDRASYNEQFF	TGTGCCAGTAGTATGGACAGGGCTTCCTACAATGAGCAGTTCTTC
-	13	-	TRBV20-1	TRBJ1-5	CSAKWGVNQPQHF	TGCAGTGCTAAATGGGGTGTCAATCAGCCCCAGCATTTT
-	13	medium-sized	TRBV20-1	TRBJ1-1	CSARGDWGTEAFF	TGCAGTGCTAGGGGGGACTGGGGCACTGAAGCTTTCTTT
TRBD2	16	medium-sized	TRBV20-1	TRBJ2-5	CSANGPFGLALETQYF	TGCAGTGCTAATGGACCCTTTGGACTAGCACTAGAGACCCAGTACTTC
TRBD2	16	few	TRBV9	TRBJ2-5	CASSTQAGDPQETQYF	TGTGCCAGCAGCACCCAAGCGGGGGACCCCCAAGAGACCCAGTACTTC
-	13	medium-sized	TRBV6-5	TRBJ2-1	CASSQGTSNEQFF	TGTGCCAGCAGTCAAGGGACCAGCAATGAGCAGTTCTTC
TRBD2	16	medium-sized	TRBV5-1	TRBJ2-3	CASSFLAGSEDDTQYF	TGCGCCAGCAGCTTTCTAGCGGGGTCCGAAGACGATACGCAGTATTTT
-	14	medium-sized	TRBV12-3/TRBV12-4	TRBJ2-7	CASSFSRSSYEQYF	TGTGCCAGCAGTTTCTCGAGGAGCTCCTACGAGCAGTACTTC
TRBD1	14	medium-sized	TRBV6-2/TRBV6-3	TRBJ2-1	CASSYSTGGVEQFF	TGTGCCAGCAGTTACTCGACAGGGGGCGTTGAGCAGTTCTTC
-	16	-	TRBV20-1	TRBJ1-4	CSASPGQFATNEKLFF	TGCAGTGCTAGTCCCGGACAGTTTGCAACTAATGAAAAACTGTTTTTT